This T cell receptor beta chain appears in the sequencing data of a study of blood T cell repertoires in COVID-19. Profiled with immunoSEQ multiplex PCR; TCRdb holds only in-frame clones, not every one. The sample records fewer than 700,000 clones, about 89% being singletons. Seattle-derived patients entered the study during active infection and were followed longitudinally. The CDR3 totals 15 residues. With 5 bases clipped from V and 5 bases from J, the junction kept 8 bases outside the gene matches. Germline CDR1 MDHEN, CDR2 SYDVKM. Sequencing used peripheral blood. The receptor was isolated from a woman aged 45-65 years with COVID-19, enrolled during active disease. The J gene is TRBJ1-1, the V gene TRBV28; 10 nucleotides agree with TRBD1. The CDR3, as DNA: TGTGCCAGCAGTGTCCGACAGGGGGCCTTAACTGAAGCTTTCTTT. Its translation: CASSVRQGALTEAFF.